A single sample is the source of the 30 T cell receptor beta chains below, sequenced in a study of post-analysis software for immune sequencing data. Findings of the study overall: Patients showed TRBV5-6, TRBV5-1 and TRBV20-1 among four to six TRBV segments more frequent than in controls.

No cognate antigen is known for these TCRs. The TCR beta cDNA libraries carried unique molecular identifiers. TCRdb re-called the PCR reads through MiXCR, storing one row per CDR3 protein. The sample has approximately 360,000 distinct CDR3 sequences, roughly 35% seen once. Sequencing was carried out using blood. These receptors all come from a girl aged 10 to 17 with multiple sclerosis.

A few counts support this clonotype. The rearrangement joins TRBV20-1 to TRBJ2-5, with 10 bases aligning to TRBD2. V lost 1 base, J lost 11 bases, and 13 bases stayed unmatched. The CDR3 sequence is 15 residues long. The germline CDR1 and CDR2 sequences are DFQATT and SNEGSKA (reference sequence). The CDR3 nucleotides read TGCAGTGCTAGAGCAGGGACTAGCGCCTGGATTGAGCAGTACTTC. Translating it yields CSARAGTSAWIEQYF.

This clonotype appeared a single time. The CDR3 carries no conserved terminal phenylalanine or tryptophan, so it likely arises from a read error. V is TRBV7-2 and J is TRBJ2-7; D is unresolved. Trimming cost V 5 bases and J 6 bases, with 14 bases left between them. The germline V gene has CDR1 SGHTA and CDR2 FQGNSA. The CDR3 is 13 residues long. CDR3 amino acids: CASSQDTPREQYL. The CDR3 DNA is TGTGCCAGCAGCCAAGACACACCTCGCGAGCAGTACCTC.

The J gene is TRBJ1-2, the V gene TRBV11-1, with D perhaps TRBD1 (5 bases). Germline V gene sequence: CDR1 SGHAT, CDR2 FQDESV (reference sequence). V was shortened by 6 bases and J by 7 bases, with 12 bases between the two germline ends. This CDR3 comprises 12 residues. CDR3 sequence (DNA): TGTGCCAGCAGTGGGCAGGGTGTTGGCTACACCTTC. Protein product: CASSGQGVGYTF.

V usage is TRBV25-1 and J usage is TRBJ1-4, with a weak D call TRBD1 (5 bases). Trimming left V 5 bases short and J 4 bases short, with 11 bases between. Germline assignment: CDR1 MGHDK and CDR2 SYGVNS. CDR3 length: 14 residues. In DNA form, the CDR3 reads TGTGCCAGCAGTCGACCGGGGGGTAATGAAAAACTGTTTTTT. Translation gives CASSRPGGNEKLFF. Based on the CDR3 plus reference TRBV25-1 and TRBJ1-4, the full variable domain is EADIYQTPRYLVIGTGKKITLECSQTMGHDKMYWYQQDPGMELHLIHYSYGVNSTEKGDLSSESTVSRIRTEHFPLTLESARPSHTSQYLCASSRPGGNEKLFFGSGTQLSVL.

There are a few counts of this clonotype. The chain couples TRBV7-9 to TRBJ1-2; no reliable D call. The CDR3 extends over 17 amino acids. Trimming shortened V by 5 bases and J by 5 bases, and 24 bases separated the two germline ends. From germline, CDR1 is SEHNR and CDR2 FQNEAQ (reference sequence). CDR3 nucleotide sequence: TGTGCCAGCAGCCCAGAAGTTCGGACCACCAGAGGTTATGGCTACACCTTC. This gives the protein CASSPEVRTTRGYGYTF.

The chain carries TRBV12-3 or TRBV12-4 and TRBJ2-1; no firm D call. V was cut by 3 bases and J by 7 bases, with 4 bases left in between. This CDR3 region has 11 residues. CDR3 sequence: CASSFMNEQFF. CDR3 bases: TGTGCCAGCAGTTTCATGAATGAGCAGTTCTTC.

This clonotype was found a few times. This rearrangement joins TRBV15 to TRBJ2-5; a weak D match, TRBD1 (5 bases). Germline V CDR1 and CDR2: LNHNV, YYDKDF (reference sequence). The CDR3 runs to 14 residues. The germline V and J ends were trimmed by 1 base and 1 base, with 7 bases remaining between them. The CDR3 protein is CATSRGQPQETQYF. CDR3 coding DNA: TGTGCCACCAGCAGAGGACAGCCCCAAGAGACCCAGTACTTC. The full variable domain, completed using reference TRBV15 and TRBJ2-5, is DAMVIQNPRYQVTQFGKPVTLSCSQTLNHNVMYWYQQKSSQAPKLLFHYYDKDFNNEADTPDNFQSRRPNTSFCFLDIRSPGLGDTAMYLCATSRGQPQETQYFGPGTRLLVL.

This chain links TRBV7-2 with TRBJ1-2, with unresolved D. This CDR3 has 13 residues. Germline values: CDR1 SGHTA, CDR2 FQGNSA. Trimming shortened V by 5 bases and J by 1 base, and 8 bases separated the two germline ends. The CDR3 protein is CASSPHFNYGYTF. The CDR3 DNA is TGTGCCAGCAGCCCGCATTTTAACTATGGCTACACCTTC.

This chain joins TRBV6-5 and TRBJ2-6; the D gene is possibly TRBD1 (6 bases). With 2 bases removed from V and 0 bases from J, the gap between germline ends came to 14 bases. CDR1 MNHEY and CDR2 SVGAGI come from the germline V gene. This CDR3 spans 18 amino acids. The CDR3 protein is CASSYPKRTASGANVLTF. The CDR3 DNA is TGTGCCAGCAGTTACCCGAAAAGGACAGCCTCTGGGGCCAACGTCCTGACTTTC.

This chain joins TRBV7-2 and TRBJ2-7; D may be TRBD1 (6 bases). Germline CDR1 SGHTA, CDR2 FQGNSA. The CDR3 is 14 residues long. V lost 1 base and J 3 bases, leaving 10 bases between the germline ends. Written as DNA, the CDR3 is TGTGCCAGCAGCTTAGGGGACATTAACTACGAGCAGTACTTC. This encodes CASSLGDINYEQYF. Filled out from reference TRBV7-2 and TRBJ2-7, the complete variable domain reads GAGVSQSPSNKVTEKGKDVELRCDPISGHTALYWYRQSLGQGLEFLIYFQGNSAPDKSGLPSDRFSAERTGGSVSTLTIQRTQQEDSAVYLCASSLGDINYEQYFGPGTRLTVT.

This sequence joins TRBV27 and TRBJ2-3; 11 bases match TRBD2. CDR3 length equals 16 residues. Losses at the gene ends were 4 bases for V and 2 bases for J; bases not matched to a gene: 5. CDR1 and CDR2 (germline): MNHEY, SMNVEV (reference sequence). The CDR3 spells CASSSRLAGITDTQYF. In nucleotides, the CDR3 is TGTGCCAGCAGTTCCAGACTAGCGGGGATCACAGATACGCAGTATTTT.

As for this clonotype: An end of the junction does not agree with germline; a read error may underlie this. The rearrangement links TRBV12-3 or TRBV12-4 to TRBJ1-4; possibly TRBD1 for D (5 bases). This CDR3 is built from 16 residues. The CDR3 nucleotides read TGTACCAGCAGATCCTCCTGGGACGGTTTTAATGAAAAACTGTTTTTT. Encoded protein: CTSRSSWDGFNEKLFF.

This clonotype has more than one count but fewer than ten. The genes are TRBV7-8 and TRBJ1-2; D is undetermined. V dropped 8 bases and J dropped 4 bases, with 14 bases sitting between them. There are 13 residues in the CDR3. Germline CDR1 is SGHVS and CDR2 is FQNEAQ. Here the CDR3 DNA reads TGTGCCAGCGGCGATAATTACAGCTATGGCTACACCTTC. Encoded protein: CASGDNYSYGYTF.

The chain links TRBV4-1 to TRBJ2-7, with TRBD2 as a possible D gene (5 bases). The germline V and J ends were trimmed by 3 bases and 2 bases, with 14 bases remaining between them. The CDR3 has 15 amino acids. CDR1 is MGHRA, CDR2 YSYEKL, per germline. CDR3 protein: CASSHEGLSAYEQYF. CDR3 coding DNA: TGCGCCAGCAGCCATGAGGGCTTATCAGCCTACGAGCAGTACTTC.

The chain has TRBV5-1 and TRBJ1-4, with TRBD1 as a possible D gene (6 bases). Trimming took 8 bases from V and 15 from J, leaving 17 bases between them. The V gene's germline CDR1 is SGHRS and CDR2 YFSETQ. The CDR3 runs 11 residues. This chain's CDR3 is CASSGRGRVFF. The CDR3 nucleotides read TGCGCCAGTTCCGGACGGGGGCGAGTGTTTTTT.

This sequence joins TRBV6-5 and TRBJ1-2; D uncertain. V was pared by 2 bases and J by 6 bases, with 10 bases between. Germline lookup yields CDR1 MNHEY and CDR2 SVGAGI. The CDR3 covers 13 residues. The CDR3 reads CASSYGFEDGYTF. The CDR3 region has the DNA TGTGCCAGCAGTTACGGTTTCGAGGATGGCTACACCTTC.

This clonotype showed up just once. The chain couples TRBV7-6 to TRBJ2-7; 10 bases line up with TRBD2. The CDR3 covers 14 residues. J lost 3 bases, V lost 5 bases, and 4 bases had no gene match. Germline V gene sequence: CDR1 SGHVS, CDR2 FNYEAQ. CDR3 residues: CASSPERGGYEQYF. The DNA for the CDR3 is TGTGCCAGCAGCCCCGAGCGGGGGGGCTACGAGCAGTACTTC. The full variable domain, completed using reference TRBV7-6 and TRBJ2-7, is GAGVSQSPRYKVTKRGQDVALRCDPISGHVSLYWYRQALGQGPEFLTYFNYEAQQDKSGLPNDRFSAERPEGSISTLTIQRTEQRDSAMYRCASSPERGGYEQYFGPGTRLTVT.

The chain has TRBV20-1 and TRBJ1-1; D ambiguous. Germline V gene lookup returns CDR1 DFQATT and CDR2 SNEGSKA (reference sequence). The CDR3 length is 13 residues. The germline V and J ends were trimmed by 3 bases and 3 bases, with 11 bases remaining between them. In DNA form, the CDR3 reads TGCAGTGCTAGTAGGCTTGAAGACACTGAAGCTTTCTTT. Translating gives CSASRLEDTEAFF.

The V call is TRBV29-1, the J call TRBJ2-5, with a weak D call TRBD2 (5 bases). The DNA end lines up better with TRBJ2-7; the J call may be wrong. This CDR3 has 14 amino acids. CDR1 and CDR2 (germline): SQVTM, ANQGSEA. The CDR3 DNA reads TGCAGCGTTGAAGTCCGGGGAAAGGACTACGAGCAGTACTTC. This sequence encodes CSVEVRGKDYEQYF.

This clonotype was seen only a few times. The chain joins TRBV5-1 to TRBJ2-1; tentatively, D is TRBD1 (7 bases). The CDR3 contains 16 residues. The V end lost 7 bases, the J end lost 0 bases, and 17 bases lay between the germline ends. Germline CDR1 and CDR2: SGHRS and YFSETQ. In DNA, the CDR3 is TGCGCCAGCCGTCACGGCCAGGGGGGCTCCTACAATGAGCAGTTCTTC. Its translation is CASRHGQGGSYNEQFF.

This clonotype was recorded once. The rearrangement links TRBV11-2 to TRBJ2-5; 7 nucleotides agree with TRBD2. The junction had 5 bases not matched to a gene; V was cut back by 3 bases and J by 1 base. The CDR3 has 15 amino acids. The germline gives CDR1 SGHAT, CDR2 FQNNGV. DNA of the CDR3: TGTGCCAGCAGCTTGAACCGACTAGCCCAAGAGACCCAGTACTTC. It translates to CASSLNRLAQETQYF.

This clonotype was counted between two and nine times. V gene TRBV5-1 combines with J gene TRBJ2-7; D may be TRBD1 (6 bases). The CDR3 length is 16 residues. Trimming took 4 bases from V and 3 from J, leaving 20 bases between them. Germline loops: CDR1 SGHRS, CDR2 YFSETQ. The CDR3 DNA reads as TGCGCCAGCAGCCCGAGGGGGAAACCCGAAAACTACGAGCAGTACTTC. This translates into CASSPRGKPENYEQYF.

The table lists this clonotype with a few counts. This chain uses TRBV5-1 with TRBJ1-6, with D tentatively TRBD1 (5 bases). Germline V gives CDR1 SGHRS, CDR2 YFSETQ. The CDR3 has 14 amino acids. V shed 4 bases and J shed 12 bases, with 17 bases lying between them. DNA for the CDR3: TGCGCCAGCAGCCGTCCCGGGACCGCCGAACCCCTCCACTTT. Its protein is CASSRPGTAEPLHF. Full variable domain (missing parts from reference TRBV5-1 and TRBJ1-6): KAGVTQTPRYLIKTRGQQVTLSCSPISGHRSVSWYQQTPGQGLQFLFEYFSETQRNKGNFPGRFSGRQFSNSRSEMNVSTLELGDSALYLCASSRPGTAEPLHFGNGTRLTVT.

This clonotype was seen only a few times. The rearrangement links TRBV27 to TRBJ2-3, with 14 bases identical to TRBD2. This CDR3 has 15 residues. The V segment lost 5 bases and the J segment 5 bases; nucleotides outside the gene matches: 3. CDR1 and CDR2 from the germline V gene are MNHEY and SMNVEV (reference sequence). The CDR3 region is CASSSGTSGGDTQYF. The DNA of the CDR3 is TGTGCCAGCAGTAGCGGGACTAGCGGGGGAGATACGCAGTATTTT.

The sample holds one count of this clonotype. This rearrangement joins TRBV5-1 to TRBJ2-3; no clear D. V shed 0 bases and J shed 3 bases, with 8 bases lying between them. CDR1 and CDR2 from the germline V gene are SGHRS and YFSETQ. This CDR3 spans 14 amino acids. CDR3 residues: CASSLGISTDTQYF. Here the CDR3 DNA reads TGCGCCAGCAGCTTGGGAATTTCAACAGATACGCAGTATTTT. The complete variable domain, with remaining parts taken from reference TRBV5-1 and TRBJ2-3, reads KAGVTQTPRYLIKTRGQQVTLSCSPISGHRSVSWYQQTPGQGLQFLFEYFSETQRNKGNFPGRFSGRQFSNSRSEMNVSTLELGDSALYLCASSLGISTDTQYFGPGTRLTVL.

The rearrangement joins TRBV20-1 to TRBJ2-1; D is uncertain. The V end was cut by 3 bases, the J end by 6 bases, with 9 bases between. The germline gives CDR1 DFQATT, CDR2 SNEGSKA (reference sequence). This CDR3 comprises 12 residues. In nucleotides, the CDR3 is TGCAGTGCTAGGGGTTTTGGCAATGAGCAGTTCTTC. As protein: CSARGFGNEQFF.

This chain uses TRBV6-4 with TRBJ1-1; D possibly corresponds to TRBD1 (6 bases). Trimming shortened V by 6 bases and J by 4 bases, and 18 bases separated the two germline ends. Germline CDR1 is MRHNA and CDR2 is SNTAGT. The CDR3 is made up of 15 amino acids. The chain's CDR3 is CASRDTRRGLTEAFF. DNA of the CDR3: TGTGCCAGCAGAGATACAAGGCGGGGGCTCACTGAAGCTTTCTTT.

To note about this clonotype: The CDR3 does not close with the conserved phenylalanine or tryptophan, likely indicating a read error. The V and J genes are TRBV15 and TRBJ2-3; D is uncertain. Trimming shortened V by 3 bases and J by 0 bases, and 10 bases separated the two germline ends. This CDR3 contains 15 residues. Germline V gives CDR1 LNHNV, CDR2 YYDKDF (reference sequence). The CDR3 is CATSSSPGSTDTQYL. The CDR3 DNA sequence: TGTGCCACCAGCAGCAGCCCCGGTAGCACAGATACGCAGTATCTT.

This chain links TRBV24-1 with TRBJ2-5, with D perhaps TRBD2 (5 bases). The better agreement between TRBJ2-7 and the DNA end casts doubt on the J call. The CDR3 has 15 residues. The germline V gene encodes CDR1 KGHDR and CDR2 SFDVKD. CDR3 coding DNA: TGTGCCACCAGTGATTTGCCTGGACTGATCTACGAGCAGTACTTC. Translated: CATSDLPGLIYEQYF.

This sequence joins TRBV3-1 and TRBJ1-5, with 7 nucleotides matching TRBD1. The trim removed 4 bases at V and 5 bases at J, leaving 5 bases unmatched. Germline assignment: CDR1 LGHDT and CDR2 YNNKEL (reference sequence). The CDR3 loop spans 14 amino acids. CDR3 nucleotides: TGTGCCAGCAGCCGCGGGACAGTCCATCAGCCCCAGCATTTT. This sequence encodes CASSRGTVHQPQHF.